The 9 T cell receptor beta chains in this list originate from one sample, sequenced in a study of blood T cell repertoires in COVID-19. The table came from immunoSEQ multiplex PCR; TCRdb's copy has only in-frame clones and leaves some out. Seen here are tens of thousands of clones, roughly 88% observed once, and the top ten hold approximately 6.3%. What was sequenced was peripheral blood. These receptors were collected from a man aged 50 to 60 with active COVID-19.

The chain employs TRBV9 and TRBJ2-3, with D possibly being TRBD2 (6 bases). Trimming stripped 0 bases from V and 3 bases from J, with 8 bases between. The CDR3 extends over 14 amino acids. Germline V gives CDR1 SGDLS, CDR2 YYNGEE. CDR3 nucleotide sequence: TGTGCCAGCAGCGTAGTAGCGGTAACAGATACGCAGTATTTT. This encodes CASSVVAVTDTQYF.

V is TRBV6-2 or TRBV6-3 and J is TRBJ1-1; no clear D gene. Germline CDR1 is MNHEY and CDR2 is SVGEGT. V lost 2 bases and J 2 bases, leaving 3 bases between the germline ends. The CDR3 totals 12 residues. CDR3 region: CASSYLNTEAFF. CDR3 nucleotides: TGTGCCAGCAGTTACCTAAACACTGAAGCTTTCTTT.

The chain combines TRBV18 with TRBJ1-3; D possibly corresponds to TRBD1 (6 bases). This CDR3 comprises 16 residues. Trimming took off 6 bases at V and 4 bases at J, with 19 bases between the two ends. Germline CDR1 KGHSH, CDR2 LQKENI. The CDR3 loop is CASSPSLGASGNTIYF. In nucleotides, the CDR3 is TGTGCCAGCTCCCCGTCTTTGGGGGCGTCGGGAAACACCATATATTTT.

About this clone itself: Other nucleotide sequences from this sample produce the same CDR3. The gene calls are TRBV18 and TRBJ1-3; D may be TRBD1 (5 bases). Germline V gene sequence: CDR1 KGHSH, CDR2 LQKENI. This CDR3 spans 16 amino acids. The V and J ends lost 0 bases and 4 bases respectively, with 13 bases between them. The CDR3 here is CASSPPAGGYGNTIYF. CDR3 in DNA: TGTGCCAGCTCACCACCGGCCGGGGGATACGGAAACACCATATATTTT.

The chain couples TRBV4-2 to TRBJ2-5; TRBD1 is a possible D gene (5 bases). Trimming shortened V by 0 bases and J by 3 bases, and 11 bases separated the two germline ends. The CDR3 is 15 residues long. Germline loops: CDR1 LGHNA, CDR2 YNFKEQ. Written as DNA, the CDR3 is TGTGCCAGCAGCCAAGACCGCCAGGGAAAAGAGACCCAGTACTTC. This translates into CASSQDRQGKETQYF.

This clone was recorded a few times. This chain links TRBV21-1 with TRBJ2-5; the table assigns TRBD1, which was not confirmed against the DNA. TRBV21-1 is labeled a pseudogene. The CDR3 has 17 amino acids. This chain's CDR3 is CASRLGDRANPQETQYF. For the CDR3, the DNA is TGTGCCAGTAGGCTGGGGGACAGGGCAAATCCCCAAGAGACCCAGTACTTC.

This clone was recorded once. The V call is TRBV9, the J call TRBJ2-7, with a tentative D call TRBD1 (5 bases). Germline V lookup: CDR1 SGDLS, CDR2 YYNGEE. Trimming took 3 bases from V and 5 from J, leaving 12 bases between them. This CDR3 contains 13 residues. In nucleotides, the CDR3 is TGTGCCAGCAGCGCGAGGCTAGGGGACGAGCAGTACTTC. Its protein product is CASSARLGDEQYF.

This clone came up a few times. The chain couples TRBV6-5 to TRBJ1-1; perhaps TRBD1 as D (6 bases). Germline-derived CDR1 and CDR2 are MNHEY and SVGAGI. V gave up 1 base and J gave up 5 bases, with 17 bases separating them. The CDR3 is 16 amino acids. The CDR3 DNA is TGTGCCAGCAGTTACTTACTCGGAACAGGGTGGACTGAAGCTTTCTTT. It codes for CASSYLLGTGWTEAFF.

The chain has TRBV7-6 and TRBJ2-4; D perhaps matches TRBD1 (5 bases). V lost 4 bases and J lost 2, with 12 bases in between. Germline-derived CDR1 and CDR2 are SGHVS and FNYEAQ. The CDR3 length is 15 residues. The DNA of the CDR3 is TGTGCCAGCAGCTCCCAGCAGGGAACCAAAAACATTCAGTACTTC. Its protein is CASSSQQGTKNIQYF.